Below are 7 T cell receptor beta chains sequenced from a single sample in a study of blood T cells in healthy people across ages. A second PCR, run for roughly 7 to 12 cycles, used a sample-barcoded 5' primer plus a J-beta primer mix. TCRdb analysed the 5' RACE reads with MiXCR anew, one entry per CDR3 protein. Among about 640,000 distinct CDR3 sequences listed, 45% to 65% were seen once. The sequenced sample was blood. All receptors derive from a man aged 60 to 75 in good health.

This sequence joins TRBV7-2 and TRBJ2-2; 8 positions match TRBD1. CDR1 and CDR2 (germline): SGHTA, FQGNSA. V dropped 4 bases and J dropped 5; count of bases not matched to a gene: 6. The CDR3 has 15 amino acids. The CDR3 protein is CASSSKTGATGELFF. The DNA for the CDR3 is TGTGCCAGCAGCTCCAAGACAGGGGCTACCGGGGAGCTGTTTTTT.

This CDR3 reads CASSGRLAGASYNEQFF. CDR3 coding DNA: TGTGCCAGCAGCGGGAGACTAGCGGGGGCTTCCTACAATGAGCAGTTCTTC. The chain couples TRBV5-8 to TRBJ2-1; 12 positions match TRBD2. Germline CDR1 and CDR2: SGHTS and YDEGEE. J lost 1 base, V lost 4 bases, and 6 bases had no gene match. The CDR3 is 17 amino acids.

This clonotype has a handful of counts. Here the CDR3 reads CASSQDTGPPNEQYF. CDR3 sequence (DNA): TGCGCCAGCAGCCAAGACACAGGACCTCCGAACGAGCAGTACTTC. The chain couples TRBV4-1 to TRBJ2-7; D is perhaps TRBD1 (5 bases). CDR3 length: 15 amino acids. Trimming removed 0 bases at V and 5 bases at J, with 14 bases between. Germline lookup yields CDR1 MGHRA and CDR2 YSYEKL.

The gene calls are TRBV7-2 and TRBJ1-5, with TRBD1 matching over 8 bases. Germline CDR1 SGHTA, CDR2 FQGNSA. V lost 5 bases, J lost 3 bases, and 3 bases stayed unmatched. The CDR3 runs to 14 residues. CDR3 sequence (DNA): TGTGCCAGCAGCCTGGGACAGGTCAATCAGCCCCAGCATTTT. Encoded protein: CASSLGQVNQPQHF.

This chain joins TRBV7-7 and TRBJ2-3, with a weak D call TRBD1 (5 bases). Germline V gene sequence: CDR1 SSHAT, CDR2 FNYEAQ (reference sequence). The CDR3 contains 17 residues. Deletions cut 10 bases from V and 3 bases from J, with 26 bases between. CDR3 amino acids: CAIKPLPLGAGTDTQYF. The CDR3 nucleotides read TGTGCCATCAAACCCCTCCCTTTGGGCGCAGGGACAGATACGCAGTATTTT.

This clonotype was seen more than once but under ten times. This CDR3 reads CSVPGLSSYEQYF. DNA for the CDR3: TGCAGCGTTCCAGGGCTTAGCTCCTACGAGCAGTACTTC. The chain uses TRBV29-1 and TRBJ2-7; D possibly corresponds to TRBD1 (5 bases). V dropped 5 bases and J dropped 0 bases, with 11 bases sitting between them. CDR1 SQVTM and CDR2 ANQGSEA come from the germline V gene. The CDR3 contains 13 residues.

Here the CDR3 DNA reads TGCGCCAGCAGCCAAGTTACAGGGGATCCCTACGAGCAGTACTTC. Amino acids: CASSQVTGDPYEQYF. The V gene is TRBV4-1, the J gene TRBJ2-7, with 7 positions matching TRBD1. Germline-derived CDR1 and CDR2 are MGHRA and YSYEKL. Trimming cost V 1 base and J 2 bases; bases outside gene matches: 5. CDR3 length: 15 residues.